This is a list of T cell receptor beta chains from one sample in a study of shared clonotypes between healthy human individuals. Sequenced by immunoSEQ multiplex PCR; TCRdb stores in-frame clones only, minus some. The data hold roughly 2 million clones, with around 95% observed a single time. Sequencing was performed on naive CD4+ T cells sorted from blood. All receptors derive from a man aged 18 to 29 in good health. Each CDR3 is given with its conserved first and last residue.

>TRBJ2-3|TRBV4-3
CASSQDQTSGARTDTQYF
>TRBJ2-1|TRBV5-1
CASNQPGQGVNEQFF
>TRBJ2-1|TRBV25-1
CASSDFVGGVNEQFF
>TRBJ2-2|TRBV6-5
CASTQTGLTGELFF
>TRBJ1-2|TRBV27
CASSLSGTAIYGYTF
>TRBJ2-4|TRBV11-2
CASSLGGVAKNIQYF
>TRBJ2-4|TRBV10-3
CAISESRTVGNIQYF
>TRBJ1-2|TRBV11-2
CASSTGQGNYGYTF
>TRBJ2-5|TRBV27
CASSPQGIGETQYF
>TRBJ2-1|TRBV7-2
CASNLRYNEQFF
>TRBJ2-2|TRBV27
CASSVLLGEGRMNTGELFF
>TRBJ1-2|TRBV6-5
CASSDRTGLGYTF
>TRBJ1-2|TRBV5-6
CTSSFSPAPGYTF
>TRBJ2-5|TRBV7-2
CASSALAGGQETQYF
>TRBJ1-4|TRBV5-8
CASSTQGEKLFF
>TRBJ2-7|TRBV7-3
CASSLGSGGREQYF